This is a list of T cell receptor beta chains from one sample in a study of shared clonotypes between healthy human individuals. The repertoire was sequenced with immunoSEQ multiplex PCR; TCRdb's copy has only in-frame clones and lacks some. The table lists under 750,000 clones, around 70% of them singletons. The sample was memory CD4+ T cells sorted from blood. Source of these receptors: a woman younger than 45 in good health. Each CDR3 is given with its conserved first and last residue. A D gene is named only where the DNA matches it firmly. Size tells how often a clone was seen (once, few, many) or the class of an expanded clone, and some rows leave it out.

TRBV28	.	.	TRBJ1-1	TGTGCCAGCAGTTACGCCGCGGGGAACACTGAAGCTTTCTTT	CASSYAAGNTEAFF
TRBV27	.	.	TRBJ1-3	TGTGCCAGCAGTGGCCCGGGGGGAAACACCATATATTTT	CASSGPGGNTIYF
TRBV19	.	TRBD1	TRBJ2-5	TGTGCCAGTAGTATAGGCTTCGGACAGGGGAGGACCCAGTACTTC	CASSIGFGQGRTQYF
TRBV10-3	.	.	TRBJ1-1	TGTGCCATCAGTGATCAAGGGTTCACTGAAGCTTTCTTT	CAISDQGFTEAFF
TRBV5-6	.	.	TRBJ2-5	TGTGCCAGCAGCTTGCCTCTCATCGATCAAGAGACCCAGTACTTC	CASSLPLIDQETQYF
TRBV18	.	TRBD1	TRBJ2-5	TGTGCCAGCTCAAGGGACAGTCGGGAGACCCAGTACTTC	CASSRDSRETQYF
TRBV18	few	TRBD2	TRBJ2-7	TGTGCCAGCTCACCGTCCGGGACTAGCGGCTCCTACGAGCAGTACTTC	CASSPSGTSGSYEQYF
TRBV10-1	few	.	TRBJ2-1	TGCGCCAGCGTATGGCAGGGAAGCAATGAGCAGTTCTTC	CASVWQGSNEQFF
TRBV6-4	.	.	TRBJ1-5	TGTGCCAGCAGTGCACAGGAAAATCAGCCCCAGCATTTT	CASSAQENQPQHF
TRBV18	once	TRBD2	TRBJ2-2	TGTGCCAGCTCGCGTGAAAGCGGGAGTCTGACCGGGGAGCTGTTTTTT	CASSRESGSLTGELFF
TRBV6-1	once	TRBD1	TRBJ2-7	TGTGCCACCTTAAATGGGGACAGGGGCGAGCAGTACTTC	CATLNGDRGEQYF
TRBV5-1	.	.	TRBJ2-2	TGCGCCAGCAGCTTGTACGGCTCGAACACCGGGGAGCTGTTTTTT	CASSLYGSNTGELFF
TRBV18	.	TRBD2	TRBJ2-1	TGTGCCAGCTCACCAGCCAGCGGGAGGGCCTTCGGTGAGCAGTTCTTC	CASSPASGRAFGEQFF
TRBV5-1	.	TRBD1	TRBJ2-5	TGCGCCAGCAGCTTAACAGGGGGCTGGGCAGAGACCCAGTACTTC	CASSLTGGWAETQYF
TRBV5-1	.	TRBD1	TRBJ1-3	TGCGCCAGCAGCTTCCCCATCCCTCGACAGGGCCCCTTGGGTGGAAACACCATATATTTT	CASSFPIPRQGPLGGNTIYF
TRBV5-1	.	.	TRBJ1-3	TGCGCCAGCAGCCCTTCCGAGCCCAGCTCTGGAAACACCATATATTTT	CASSPSEPSSGNTIYF
TRBV30	many	.	TRBJ2-3	TGTGCCTGGAGTGTCGGAAGGACAGATACGCAGTATTTT	CAWSVGRTDTQYF
TRBV6-4	.	TRBD1	TRBJ1-2	TGTGCCAGCAGTGACCTGACTACAGGGGAGAACTATGGCTACACCTTC	CASSDLTTGENYGYTF
TRBV5-5	.	.	TRBJ1-2	TGTGCCAGCAGCTCCACCCCCCCCGGGTTCAATGGCTACACCTTC	CASSSTPPGFNGYTF
TRBV2	.	.	TRBJ1-5	TGTGCCAGCAGTGATGGGGTTGGCAATCAGCCCCAGCATTTT	CASSDGVGNQPQHF
TRBV2	.	.	TRBJ1-5	TGTGCCAGCAGAAGGACGGAAGATTTTAGCAATCAGCCCCAGCATTTT	CASRRTEDFSNQPQHF
TRBV28	.	TRBD1	TRBJ1-2	TGTGCCAGCAGTACGATTGGGGGACAGTATGGCTACACCTTC	CASSTIGGQYGYTF
TRBV28	.	TRBD1	TRBJ1-1	TGTGCCATCACCCCGGGGGGACAGGGGCTTTACACTGAAGCTTTCTTT	CAITPGGQGLYTEAFF
TRBV27	few	TRBD1	TRBJ1-1	TGTGCCAGCAGTTTAAGGCCCGGGACAGGGGACACTGAAGCTTTCTTT	CASSLRPGTGDTEAFF
TRBV10-1	.	TRBD2	TRBJ2-3	TGCGCCAGCGGTGCCGGTTCGACTAGCGGGAGTGCAGATACGCAGTATTTT	CASGAGSTSGSADTQYF
TRBV28	few	.	TRBJ1-5	TGTGCCAGCAGTAGGGGGATGGTTCAGCCCCAGCATTTT	CASSRGMVQPQHF
TRBV5-4	.	TRBD1	TRBJ2-3	TGTGCCAGCAGCTTGGCTGACAGGGATACAGATACGCAGTATTTT	CASSLADRDTDTQYF
TRBV20-1	.	.	TRBJ2-5	TGCAGTGCGGACATTACGGCGACCCAGTACTTC	CSADITATQYF
TRBV7-7	.	.	TRBJ2-5	TGTGCCAGCAGCTTAGCAGGGCTAGAGACCCAGTACTTC	CASSLAGLETQYF
TRBV2	.	.	TRBJ2-7	TGTGCCAGCAGTGAAACTGAACTAGCCGTCTACGAGCAGTACTTC	CASSETELAVYEQYF
TRBV2	.	TRBD1	TRBJ1-2	TGTGCCAGCAGTGAAATCCAGGGGGCGTTCTCTGGCTACACCTTC	CASSEIQGAFSGYTF
TRBV6-6	.	.	TRBJ2-7	TGTGCCAGCAGAAAGGGCGGGGAGACGGAGGCCGAGCAGTACTTC	CASRKGGETEAEQYF
TRBV6-6	.	TRBD1	TRBJ2-2	TGTGCCAGCAGTTGGACAGGGGGCTCAGGGGAGCTGTTTTTT	CASSWTGGSGELFF
TRBV6-1	.	.	TRBJ1-2	TGTGCCAGCAGTGAAACCATTGGGCAGCCCTATGGCTACACCTTC	CASSETIGQPYGYTF
TRBV2	few	.	TRBJ2-4	TGTGCCAGCAGTGAAGGCCGAGGGTTAGGCAAAAACATTCAGTACTTC	CASSEGRGLGKNIQYF
TRBV16	.	.	TRBJ2-2	TGTGCCAGCAGCCAAAGGCGACCGAACACCGGGGAGCTGTTTTTT	CASSQRRPNTGELFF
TRBV18	.	TRBD2	TRBJ2-6	TGTGCCAGCCTCCGGGAGGCTGGGGCCAACGTCCTGACTTTC	CASLREAGANVLTF
TRBV7-2	.	.	TRBJ2-2	TGTGCCAGCAGCTTAGAAAGGGGGAACACCGGGGAGCTGTTTTTT	CASSLERGNTGELFF
TRBV19	once	.	TRBJ2-5	TGTGCCAGTAGGGTTCCGGGCCGGGTCGGGACCCAGTACTTC	CASRVPGRVGTQYF
TRBV7-9	few	.	TRBJ2-3	TGTGCCAGCAGCGTTGGGGACGGAACAGATACGCAGTATTTT	CASSVGDGTDTQYF
TRBV19	.	.	TRBJ1-4	TGTGCCAGTACCCAGGGGATTCGGGAAAAACTGTTTTTT	CASTQGIREKLFF
TRBV5-6	.	.	TRBJ2-3	TGTGCCAGCAGCCCCGGAACCGGACTTTCAGATACGCAGTATTTT	CASSPGTGLSDTQYF
TRBV28	.	TRBD1	TRBJ1-1	TGTGCCAGCAGTTTACAGGGGGACACTGAAGCTTTCTTT	CASSLQGDTEAFF
TRBV28	many	TRBD2	TRBJ2-4	TGTGCCAGCAGCTCAGGGACTAGCGGGAGGACCGCCAAAAACATTCAGTACTTC	CASSSGTSGRTAKNIQYF
TRBV6-5	.	.	TRBJ1-1	TGTGCCAGCAGTTACTCGATAGGGTTAACTGAAGCTTTCTTT	CASSYSIGLTEAFF
TRBV5-1	.	TRBD2	TRBJ2-1	TGCGCCAGCAGCTTGGCTACGACTAGCGGGAGATCCTACAATGAGCAGTTCTTC	CASSLATTSGRSYNEQFF